This section outlines one T cell receptor beta chain sequence together with its context. This entry is derived from a study of blood T cell repertoires in COVID-19. Study-wide context: Spain, Italy and the United States supplied samples that represented acute and convalescent COVID-19. From T cells, B-cell-depleted T cells, or PBMCs came the material, which was cDNA or gDNA.

Per the original data handling: Reference gene primer amplification gave estimated nucleated cell counts. TCRdb's table, derived via immunoSEQ multiplex PCR, lists solely in-frame clones and lacks some. The V and J calls and clone size come from that table; D and trimming were worked out from the DNA. The data hold approximately 42,000 clones, with roughly 73% observed a single time. V shed 11 bases and J 2 bases; nucleotides not matched to a gene: 8. CDR3 length: 13 amino acids. Germline V gene lookup returns CDR1 MDHEN and CDR2 SYDVKM. Input material: peripheral blood. The receptor comes from a man older than 75 with acute or convalescent COVID-19. This rearrangement joins TRBV28 to TRBJ2-5, with TRBD1 matching 7 bases. The CDR3 is CACRDSGQETQYF. The CDR3 coding sequence is TGTGCCTGCCGGGACAGCGGACAAGAGACCCAGTACTTC. The full variable domain, with the rest looked up from reference TRBV28 and TRBJ2-5, is DVKVTQSSRYLVKRTGEKVFLECVQDMDHENMFWYRQDPGLGLRLIYFSYDVKMKEKGDIPEGYSVSREKKERFSLILESASTNQTSMYLCACRDSGQETQYFGPGTRLLVL.